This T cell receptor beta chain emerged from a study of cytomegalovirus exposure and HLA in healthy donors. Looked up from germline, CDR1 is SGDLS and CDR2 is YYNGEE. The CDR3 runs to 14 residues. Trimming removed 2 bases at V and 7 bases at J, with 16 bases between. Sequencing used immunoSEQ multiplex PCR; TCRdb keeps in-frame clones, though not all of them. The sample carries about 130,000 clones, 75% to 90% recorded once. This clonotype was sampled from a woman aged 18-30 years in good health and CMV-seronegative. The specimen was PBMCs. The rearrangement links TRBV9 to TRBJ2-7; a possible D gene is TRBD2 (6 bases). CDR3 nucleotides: TGTGCCAGCAGCGTGGGTCCAGACCGGGGGGAGCAGTACTTC. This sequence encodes CASSVGPDRGEQYF.